Included here is one TCR beta chain sequence, with context. The data are from a study of blood T cell repertoires in COVID-19. Study information: T cells, B-cell-depleted T cells, or PBMCs supplied cDNA or gDNA.

Authors' data handling: The assay estimated nucleated cells by amplifying reference gene primers. The table came from immunoSEQ multiplex PCR; TCRdb's copy has only in-frame clones and leaves some out. V and J calls and clone size are given by that table; D and trimming were obtained from the DNA. The data contain about 300,000 clones, 85% to 90% of them singletons. Germline CDR1 reads MDHEN; CDR2 reads SYDVKM. V lost 3 bases to trimming and J lost 0 bases, with 12 bases between them. This CDR3 is 15 amino acids long. Adults between roughly 18 and 89 years of age took part from approximately 24 US areas.

This chain uses TRBV28 with TRBJ2-7; D is ambiguous. The source material was PBMCs or T cells enriched from blood (not recorded which). The source is a woman aged 18-29 years who had recovered from COVID-19. CDR3 sequence (DNA): TGTGCCAGCAGTTTTCGACTTCTGAGCTCCTACGAGCAGTACTTC. It translates to CASSFRLLSSYEQYF. The variable domain in full, with the rest retrieved from reference TRBV28 and TRBJ2-7, is DVKVTQSSRYLVKRTGEKVFLECVQDMDHENMFWYRQDPGLGLRLIYFSYDVKMKEKGDIPEGYSVSREKKERFSLILESASTNQTSMYLCASSFRLLSSYEQYFGPGTRLTVT.